The 15 T cell receptor beta chains reported below all come from one sample, sequenced in a study of CD8+CD57+ T cells in acquired aplastic anemia (dated by TCRdb to the late 2010s). Sequencing used an Illumina HiSeq 2000. Profiling of TCR beta VDJ combinations and CDR3 sequences used genomic DNA as the template. In TCRdb, the public reads were trimmed at Q25 with fastp and aligned with MiXCR, with productive beta chains retained. Every entry covers one CDR3 protein and lists the most common genes and DNA from its rows. In all, the sample holds approximately 170,000 distinct CDR3 sequences, and approximately 60% of those were seen once. Of the sample, 45% is held by the ten largest clones. Material for sequencing was sorted CD4+, CD8+, or CD8+CD57+ T cells (not recorded which) from PBMCs. Receptor source: a human donor in good health.

The rearrangement links TRBV7-3 to TRBJ2-2; the D is unclear. CDR1 SGHTA and CDR2 FQGTGA come from the germline V gene. Trimming cost V 6 bases and J 1 base, with 9 bases left between them. The CDR3 has 14 amino acids. In DNA form, the CDR3 reads TGTGCCAGCAGTATTACGCAGAACACCGGGGAGCTGTTTTTT. Translating gives CASSITQNTGELFF.

The sample holds many counts of this clonotype. The rearrangement links TRBV7-9 to TRBJ1-4; 7 nucleotides align to TRBD1. There are 15 residues in the CDR3. Germline trimming cut 5 bases from V and 6 bases from J; bases unmatched to any gene: 9. Germline CDR1 and CDR2: SEHNR and FQNEAQ (reference sequence). DNA of the CDR3: TGTGCCAGCAGCCTTAACAGGGGAAGGGATGAAAAACTGTTTTTT. Translating it yields CASSLNRGRDEKLFF.

The table lists this clonotype with many counts. The chain has TRBV4-3 and TRBJ2-7; tentative D call: TRBD2 (6 bases). V was trimmed by 0 bases and J by 7 bases, leaving 10 bases between them. Germline V gene data show CDR1 as LGHNA and CDR2 as YSLEER. The CDR3 covers 13 residues. This CDR3 is CASSQDGLQEQYF. The DNA for the CDR3 is TGCGCCAGCAGCCAAGATGGACTACAAGAGCAGTACTTC.

The table lists this clonotype with a count of one. The chain employs TRBV6-5 and TRBJ2-7; 11 bases line up with TRBD2. Germline V gene sequence: CDR1 MNHEY, CDR2 SVGAGI. The CDR3 totals 14 residues. After removal of 5 bases from V and 2 bases from J, the junction contained 2 bases not matched to a gene. The CDR3 nucleotides are TGTGCCAGCAGTGGGACTAGCGGTACCTACGAGCAGTACTTC. It yields the protein CASSGTSGTYEQYF.

This clonotype was counted once. The J gene is TRBJ2-7, the V gene TRBV7-9; maybe TRBD1 (6 bases). V was cut by 5 bases and J by 6 bases, with 17 bases left in between. The length of the CDR3 is 14 residues. Germline V gives CDR1 SEHNR, CDR2 FQNEAQ (reference sequence). The CDR3 sequence is CASSPLGVGGEQYF. CDR3 DNA: TGTGCCAGCAGCCCTTTAGGGGTAGGGGGCGAGCAGTACTTC.

Written as DNA, the CDR3 is TGTGCCAGCGCGCAAGGGGCAAGTATGAACACTGAAGCTTTCTTT. It codes for CASAQGASMNTEAFF. The rearrangement uses TRBV6-2 or TRBV6-3 and TRBJ1-1; a possible D gene is TRBD1 (5 bases). The CDR3 has 15 residues. The V end lost 8 bases, the J end lost 0 bases, and 16 bases lay between the germline ends. CDR1 is MNHEY and CDR2 is SVGEGT in the germline V gene.

The CDR3 sequence: CSAIVQGGYGYTF. CDR3 in DNA: TGCAGTGCCATCGTCCAGGGTGGCTATGGCTACACCTTC. The chain links TRBV20-1 to TRBJ1-2; TRBD1 might be the D (5 bases). V was pared by 6 bases and J by 4 bases, with 15 bases between. The CDR3 is 13 residues long. CDR1 DFQATT and CDR2 SNEGSKA come from the germline V gene (reference sequence).

This chain connects TRBV5-1 to TRBJ2-7; D is possibly TRBD1 (6 bases). The CDR3 covers 14 residues. Trimming shortened V by 3 bases and J by 3 bases, and 13 bases separated the two germline ends. Germline CDR1 reads SGHRS; CDR2 reads YFSETQ. CDR3 coding DNA: TGCGCCAGCAGCTGGATGGACAGAGGCTACGAGCAGTACTTC. Protein product: CASSWMDRGYEQYF.

The sample holds many counts of this clonotype. The chain carries TRBV5-5 and TRBJ2-1; 7 bases agree with TRBD2. V gave up 0 bases and J gave up 7 bases; unmatched junction bases: 13. CDR3 length: 17 amino acids. From germline, CDR1 is SGHKS and CDR2 YYEKEE (reference sequence). The chain's CDR3 is CASSLVIAGLSRNEQFF. The CDR3 DNA reads TGTGCCAGCAGCTTGGTTATAGCGGGTCTCTCTAGAAATGAGCAGTTCTTC.

A note on this clonotype: At one end the junction does not follow the germline gene, possibly because of a read error. The chain employs TRBV14 and TRBJ1-1; perhaps TRBD1 as D (5 bases). In germline, CDR1 is SGHDN, CDR2 FVKESK. This CDR3 is 13 amino acids long. For the CDR3, the DNA is TGTGCCAGCGGGGGTGGAGGGGCCACTGAGGCTTTCTTT. Residues: CASGGGGATEAFF.

This clonotype was detected many times. The chain is built from TRBV7-8 and TRBJ2-4, with 7 bases matching TRBD2. Germline V lookup: CDR1 SGHVS, CDR2 FQNEAQ. Trimming cost V 2 bases and J 8 bases; bases outside gene matches: 6. The length of the CDR3 is 14 residues. CDR3 residues: CASSLLGGSDIQYF. CDR3 bases: TGTGCCAGCAGCTTACTGGGAGGGAGCGACATTCAGTACTTC.

The chain uses TRBV29-1 and TRBJ2-7; TRBD1 might be the D (6 bases). Germline CDR1 and CDR2: SQVTM and ANQGSEA. The CDR3 contains 13 residues. V was clipped by 4 bases and J by 5 bases, with 15 bases between them. CDR3 DNA sequence: TGCAGCGTTGCGCCGAGACAGGACCACGAGCAGTACTTC. Encoded protein: CSVAPRQDHEQYF.

Many counts were recorded for this clonotype. V and J are TRBV29-1 and TRBJ2-7; TRBD2 aligns across 10 bases. V dropped 2 bases and J dropped 2; count of bases not matched to a gene: 6. This CDR3 contains 15 residues. The germline V gene encodes CDR1 SQVTM and CDR2 ANQGSEA. The CDR3 DNA reads TGCAGCGTTGAAATTTTTACTAGCGGGGCCTACGAGCAGTACTTC. Its protein product is CSVEIFTSGAYEQYF.

This clonotype came up a few times. V gene TRBV27 combines with J gene TRBJ1-5; a weak D match, TRBD1 (5 bases). Germline CDR1 and CDR2: MNHEY and SMNVEV (reference sequence). V shed 5 bases and J shed 1 base, with 12 bases lying between them. This CDR3 is 15 amino acids long. The CDR3 DNA is TGTGCCAGCAGTGCGACAGTTAACAGCAATCAGCCCCAGCATTTT. It encodes CASSATVNSNQPQHF.

This clonotype came up once. The chain links TRBV2 to TRBJ1-4; D is ambiguous. V shed 7 bases and J shed 1 base, with 10 bases lying between them. Germline assignment: CDR1 SNHLY and CDR2 FYNNEI. The CDR3 is 14 amino acids. The CDR3 nucleotides read TGTGCCAGCACCTCGTTCCTAACTAATGAAAAACTGTTTTTT. This codes for CASTSFLTNEKLFF.